The count of the clone carrying this T cell receptor beta chain is one. The antigen is undetermined. The germline V and J ends were trimmed by 3 bases and 10 bases, with 19 bases remaining between them. This CDR3 spans 14 amino acids. CDR1 DFQATT and CDR2 SNEGSKA come from the germline V gene (reference sequence). This record belongs to a study of breast tumors, draining lymph nodes, adjacent tissues. The study, taken as a whole, reports: Tumor T cell lymph node origin was a supported hypothesis, not proven. Compared with lymph nodes, tumors were less diverse; compared with nontumor tissue, more. Most tumor T cells seemingly derive from lymph node, then expand in tumor. Tumor and nontumor repertoires were significantly more similar in luminal-like than in basal-like breast cancer.

Axillary draining lymph nodes of breast cancer patients supplied the node samples. TCRdb re-analysed the multiplex PCR reads in MiXCR, keeping a single row per CDR3 protein. There are more than 250,000 distinct CDR3 sequences in the sample; roughly 31% occur only once, and about 1% lies in the top ten. The chain recombines TRBV20-1 with TRBJ2-1; a weak D match, TRBD2 (6 bases). The receptor comes from a female donor with breast cancer. Some clones in this sample may be carry-over from other donors' samples. Sample: axillary lymph node tissue. CDR3 protein: CSASPRRRAREQFF. CDR3 in DNA: TGCAGTGCTAGCCCTAGACGGAGGGCCAGGGAGCAGTTCTTC.